These 25 T cell receptor beta chains came from one sample sequenced in a study of T cell clonality in common variable immunodeficiency. This table comes from immunoSEQ multiplex PCR, and its TCRdb copy is limited to in-frame clones, with some not included. This sample has under 50,000 clones, each found more than once. Sequenced input: peripheral blood mononuclear cells. These receptors originate from a person between 18 and 69 years old in good health.

A few counts support this clone. The read halts 3 residues ahead of the CDR3 end, with the missing end drawn from the germline J gene. The sample carries other DNA sequences with the same CDR3. V usage is TRBV30 and J usage is TRBJ1-6; a possible D gene is TRBD1 (5 bases). CDR1 GTSNPN and CDR2 SVGIG come from the germline V gene (reference sequence). The CDR3 is 14 amino acids. V lost 1 base to trimming and J lost 7 bases, with 11 bases between them. The CDR3 DNA, read in part, is TGTGCCTGGAGTGCCCTCCCAGGGAATTCACCC. It specifies CAWSALPGNSP. The whole CDR3 protein reads CAWSALPGNSPLHF.

This clone was observed many times. The read finishes 3 residues shy of the CDR3 end, and the germline J gene is used to complete it. The chain has TRBV5-4 and TRBJ1-2; the match to TRBD1 covers 9 bases. Unmatched junction bases numbered 6, after V lost 3 bases and J lost 3 bases. The germline CDR1 and CDR2 sequences are SGHNT and YYREEE (reference sequence). This CDR3 spans 15 amino acids. This CDR3 is CASSSGQGTYYGYTF. The CDR3 bases that were read are TGTGCCAGCAGCTCAGGACAGGGGACCTACTATGGC.

This clone was observed at least ten times. With the read ending 3 residues before the CDR3 end, the germline J gene is used to fill in that end. The chain employs TRBV10-2 and TRBJ2-6, with 12 bases that match TRBD2. J gave up 2 bases and V 5 bases, and 10 bases lay outside the gene matches. There are 19 residues in the CDR3. Germline loops: CDR1 WSHSY, CDR2 SAAADI. The CDR3 reads CASSRLAGASLPGANVLTF. CDR3 DNA (partial): TGCGCCAGCAGTAGACTAGCGGGGGCGAGTCTTCCTGGGGCCAACGTC.

This clone was counted ten times or more. Read coverage stops 3 residues before the CDR3 terminus; the germline J gene supplies the remainder. The chain employs TRBV9 and TRBJ2-7; D is undetermined. Germline V lookup: CDR1 SGDLS, CDR2 YYNGEE. There are 15 residues in the CDR3. Trimming shortened V by 0 bases and J by 1 base, and 11 bases separated the two germline ends. Partial CDR3 DNA: TGTGCCAGCAGCGTAGGCCAGGAATCTTCCTACGAG. Translation gives CASSVGQESSYE. The CDR3 in its entirety is CASSVGQESSYEQYF.

This clone was seen ten or more times. The missing CDR3 end, 3 residues past where the read stops, is filled in from the germline J gene. The chain employs TRBV2 and TRBJ2-7; 7 nucleotides match TRBD1. CDR3 length: 16 residues. J lost 3 bases, V lost 7 bases, and 15 bases had no gene match. CDR1 is SNHLY, CDR2 FYNNEI, per germline. Partial CDR3 DNA: TGTGCCAGCACCGAGGGTAGGGCAGGGGGTATCTACGAG. It encodes CASTEGRAGGIYE. The full CDR3 sequence reads CASTEGRAGGIYEQYF.

This clone was seen many times. The read gets to within 3 residues of the CDR3 end, and the germline J gene fills in the rest. The genes are TRBV15 and TRBJ2-3; TRBD1 might be the D (6 bases). The length of the CDR3 is 15 residues. Germline V CDR1 and CDR2: LNHNV, YYDKDF (reference sequence). V lost 0 bases and J 4 bases, leaving 11 bases between the germline ends. The DNA read from the CDR3 is TGTGCCACCAGCAGAGATCTGGCAGGGGCAGATACG. This sequence encodes CATSRDLAGADT. The full CDR3 is CATSRDLAGADTQYF.

Details on this clone: The CDR3 goes on 3 residues after the read ends, and that part is filled in from the germline J gene. The J gene is TRBJ1-1, the V gene TRBV2; TRBD1 matches 9 bases. V lost 1 base and J lost 5; bases outside the gene matches: 5. Germline loops: CDR1 SNHLY, CDR2 FYNNEI. This CDR3 has 15 amino acids. Here the CDR3 reads CASSEEETGGTEAFF. The sequenced part of the CDR3 DNA is TGTGCCAGCAGTGAAGAGGAGACAGGGGGGACTGAA. Combining the CDR3 with reference TRBV2 and TRBJ1-1 gives the whole variable domain EPEVTQTPSHQVTQMGQEVILRCVPISNHLYFYWYRQILGQKVEFLVSFYNNEISEKSEIFDDQFSVERPDGSNFTLKIRSTKLEDSAMYFCASSEEETGGTEAFFGQGTRLTVV.

This clone was counted many times. CDR3 residues: CASSFERGNYGYTF. Incomplete CDR3 DNA: TGTGCCAGCAGCTTCGAGCGGGGTAACTATGGC. The V gene is TRBV7-9, the J gene TRBJ1-2; no firm D call. The CDR3 extends 3 residues past the end of the read, so its final part is completed from the germline J gene. Germline lookup yields CDR1 SEHNR and CDR2 FQNEAQ (reference sequence). There are 14 residues in the CDR3. V lost 3 bases and J lost 1, with 9 bases in between.

The sample holds many counts of this clone. Read sequence stops 3 residues before the CDR3 end, and the germline J gene provides the missing end. The rearrangement joins TRBV20-1 to TRBJ2-5; D possibly corresponds to TRBD1 (6 bases). The CDR3 extends over 15 amino acids. Germline V CDR1 and CDR2: DFQATT, SNEGSKA (reference sequence). Trimming shortened V by 0 bases and J by 4 bases, and 15 bases separated the two germline ends. CDR3 protein: CSARDWGHSLETQYF. CDR3 DNA, as far as it was read: TGCAGTGCTAGAGATTGGGGACACTCTCTAGAGACC.

In its sample, this clone was seen many times. The read ends 3 residues shy of where the CDR3 ends; the end is completed using the germline J gene. This chain links TRBV6-2 or TRBV6-3 with TRBJ2-1; D is unclear. Germline CDR1 and CDR2: MNHEY and SVGEGT. The CDR3 is 12 amino acids. Trimming removed 2 bases at V and 5 bases at J, with 4 bases between. The CDR3 is CASSYPNNEQFF. The sequenced part of the CDR3 DNA is TGTGCCAGCAGTTACCCCAACAATGAG.

This clone occurred many times. The DNA ends 3 residues before the CDR3 does, and the rest of the CDR3 is filled in from the germline J gene. The chain combines TRBV3-1 (or the pseudogene TRBV3-2) with TRBJ2-3; 7 bases align to TRBD1. The trim removed 0 bases at V and 4 bases at J, leaving 13 bases unmatched. The CDR3 spans 18 residues. Germline CDR1 LGHDT, CDR2 YNNKEL (reference sequence). CDR3 sequence: CASSQDKRKGGVADTQYF. The part of the CDR3 DNA that was read is TGTGCCAGCAGCCAAGATAAAAGGAAAGGGGGCGTGGCAGATACG.

This clone has at least ten counts. The read terminates 3 residues before the CDR3 end, so the remaining end is supplied by the germline J gene. The chain combines TRBV2 with TRBJ1-4; 7 bases are a match to TRBD1. Trimming removed 6 bases from V and 5 bases from J; junction bases left unmatched: 12. Germline-derived CDR1 and CDR2 are SNHLY and FYNNEI. The CDR3 is made up of 16 amino acids. The covered CDR3 bases are TGTGCCAGCAGATCAGAGAGGCAGACAGGGAATGAAAAA. It is translated as CASRSERQTGNEK. The whole CDR3 reads CASRSERQTGNEKLFF. Using reference TRBV2 and TRBJ1-4 for the parts outside the CDR3, the full variable domain is EPEVTQTPSHQVTQMGQEVILRCVPISNHLYFYWYRQILGQKVEFLVSFYNNEISEKSEIFDDQFSVERPDGSNFTLKIRSTKLEDSAMYFCASRSERQTGNEKLFFGSGTQLSVL.

This clone came up many times. The CDR3 end falls 3 residues outside the read, so it is completed with the germline J gene. Other DNA sequences in the sample encode the same CDR3. The chain couples TRBV5-1 to TRBJ1-3; D is perhaps TRBD1 (6 bases). The CDR3 is made up of 15 amino acids. Trimming pared 1 base from V and 4 bases from J, leaving 12 bases between. Looked up from germline, CDR1 is SGHRS and CDR2 is YFSETQ. The part of the CDR3 DNA that was read is TGCGCCAGCAGCTTGACCCCCAGGGGCGGAAACACC. Encoded protein: CASSLTPRGGNT. In full, the CDR3 is CASSLTPRGGNTIYF. The full variable domain, in which reference TRBV5-1 and TRBJ1-3 provide the parts outside the CDR3, is KAGVTQTPRYLIKTRGQQVTLSCSPISGHRSVSWYQQTPGQGLQFLFEYFSETQRNKGNFPGRFSGRQFSNSRSEMNVSTLELGDSALYLCASSLTPRGGNTIYFGEGSWLTVV.

The sample holds many counts of this clone. The read falls 3 residues short of the CDR3 end, and the missing part is taken from the germline J gene. V usage is TRBV5-1 and J usage is TRBJ2-3, with D maybe TRBD1 (6 bases). CDR1 is SGHRS and CDR2 is YFSETQ in the germline V gene. The CDR3 spans 13 residues. CDR3 region: CASSREVGQPQYF. CDR3 bases read: TGCGCCAGCAGCCGGGAAGTTGGACAGCCG. Combining the CDR3 with reference TRBV5-1 and TRBJ2-3 gives the whole variable domain KAGVTQTPRYLIKTRGQQVTLSCSPISGHRSVSWYQQTPGQGLQFLFEYFSETQRNKGNFPGRFSGRQFSNSRSEMNVSTLELGDSALYLCASSREVGQPQYFGPGTRLTVL.

This clone was seen many times. The read is 3 residues too short to cover the CDR3 end, so that end is filled in from the germline J gene. V is TRBV14 and J is TRBJ2-1; possible D gene TRBD2, 6 bases. CDR1 and CDR2 from the germline V gene are SGHDN and FVKESK. The CDR3 is 13 amino acids. Trimming removed 0 bases at V and 8 bases at J, with 8 bases between. Incomplete CDR3 DNA: TGTGCCAGCAGCCAAGATAGGAGGGATGAG. As protein: CASSQDRRDE. The full CDR3 is CASSQDRRDEQFF.

This clone was recorded at least ten times. The read ends 3 residues early relative to the CDR3; the germline J gene fills the gap. The chain combines TRBV4-2 with TRBJ1-6, with D possibly being TRBD1 (5 bases). Looked up from germline, CDR1 is LGHNA and CDR2 is YNFKEQ. The CDR3 runs to 16 residues. The V gene lost 1 base and the J gene lost 5 bases, with 12 bases spanning the gap. The CDR3 DNA, read in part, is TGTGCCAGCAGCCAAGGCCCCAGGGCTGATAATTCACCC. As protein: CASSQGPRADNSP. The complete CDR3 reads CASSQGPRADNSPLHF.

This clone occurred many times. The read gets to within 3 residues of the CDR3 end, and the germline J gene fills in the rest. V and J are TRBV7-7 and TRBJ2-2; D unresolved. The CDR3 is 12 amino acids. Between the trimmed V and J ends, which lost 3 bases and 7 bases, there was a span of 6 bases. Germline V gene lookup returns CDR1 SSHAT and CDR2 FNYEAQ (reference sequence). CDR3 sequence reads: CASSLFGGELFF. Partial CDR3 DNA: TGTGCCAGCAGCTTGTTCGGCGGGGAG. The variable domain in full, completed from reference TRBV7-7 and TRBJ2-2, reads GAGVSQSPRYKVTKRGQDVTLRCDPISSHATLYWYQQALGQGPEFLTYFNYEAQPDKSGLPSDRFSAERPEGSISTLTIQRTEQRDSAMYRCASSLFGGELFFGEGSRLTVL.

In its sample, this clone was seen many times. The CDR3 goes on 3 residues after the read ends, and that part is filled in from the germline J gene. V and J are TRBV5-6 and TRBJ2-6; D call uncertain. Germline V gene data show CDR1 as SGHDT and CDR2 as YYEEEE. The ends were cut back, 2 bases at V and 0 bases at J, with 6 bases in the middle. The CDR3 loop spans 15 amino acids. The covered CDR3 bases are TGTGCCAGCAGCTTTCCTAGCTCTGGGGCCAACGTC. This gives the protein CASSFPSSGANV. The whole CDR3 protein is CASSFPSSGANVLTF. Filled out from reference TRBV5-6 and TRBJ2-6, the complete variable domain reads DAGVTQSPTHLIKTRGQQVTLRCSPKSGHDTVSWYQQALGQGPQFIFQYYEEEERQRGNFPDRFSGHQFPNYSSELNVNALLLGDSALYLCASSFPSSGANVLTFGAGSRLTVL.

This clone was recorded at least ten times. With the read ending 3 residues before the CDR3 end, the germline J gene is used to fill in that end. This chain connects TRBV6-4 to TRBJ2-1; tentative D call: TRBD1 (6 bases). Germline CDR1 and CDR2: MRHNA and SNTAGT. V was pared by 2 bases and J by 5 bases, with 7 bases between. This CDR3 spans 13 amino acids. The DNA read from the CDR3 is TGTGCCAGCAGTGACCGGGACAACAATGAG. It yields the protein CASSDRDNNE. The full CDR3 reads CASSDRDNNEQFF.

This clone has ten or more counts. The read is 3 residues too short to cover the CDR3 end, so that end is filled in from the germline J gene. The rearrangement links TRBV10-1 to TRBJ2-6, with a possible D match to TRBD1 (6 bases). This CDR3 spans 17 amino acids. Germline-derived CDR1 and CDR2 are WNHNN and SYGVQD (reference sequence). V lost 8 bases to trimming and J lost 0 bases, with 17 bases between them. The CDR3 sequence: CASPSLGACSGANVLTF. The sequenced part of the CDR3 DNA is TGCGCCAGCCCGAGCTTGGGGGCCTGCTCTGGGGCCAACGTC.

This clone was detected many times. The read falls 3 residues short of the CDR3 end, and the missing part is taken from the germline J gene. V is TRBV11-2 and J is TRBJ1-1, with D possibly being TRBD1 (6 bases). The CDR3 has 14 residues. V lost 2 bases and J 4 bases, leaving 11 bases between the germline ends. Per the germline V gene, CDR1 is SGHAT and CDR2 is FQNNGV. CDR3: CASSLTDSRTEAFF. Incomplete CDR3 DNA: TGTGCCAGCAGCTTAACGGACAGTCGCACTGAA. Looking up the rest from reference TRBV11-2 and TRBJ1-1 gives the full variable domain: EAGVAQSPRYKIIEKRQSVAFWCNPISGHATLYWYQQILGQGPKLLIQFQNNGVVDDSQLPKDRFSAERLKGVDSTLKIQPAKLEDSAVYLCASSLTDSRTEAFFGQGTRLTVV.

Ten or more counts support this clone. The read ends 3 residues early relative to the CDR3; the germline J gene fills the gap. The chain recombines TRBV13 with TRBJ2-7, with TRBD2 identical over 13 bases. The CDR3 covers 17 residues. Trimming cost V 2 bases and J 0 bases; bases outside gene matches: 4. The germline CDR1 and CDR2 sequences are PRHDT and FYEKMQ (reference sequence). The CDR3 spells CASSLRLAGGHSYEQYF. Partial CDR3 DNA: TGTGCCAGCAGCTTAAGACTAGCGGGGGGCCACTCCTACGAG.

This clone appeared many times. The CDR3 extends 3 residues past the end of the read, so its final part is completed from the germline J gene. V and J are TRBV19 and TRBJ1-1; TRBD1 agrees at 7 bases. CDR1 and CDR2 from the germline V gene are LNHDA and SQIVND (reference sequence). The CDR3 sequence is 11 residues long. CDR3 sequence: CASSQGEGAFF. The CDR3 bases that were read are TGTGCCAGTAGCCAGGGGGAAGGA.

This clone was recorded many times. The CDR3 is cut off 3 residues early in the read; its end comes from the germline J gene. This rearrangement joins TRBV7-6 to TRBJ1-4; possibly TRBD1 for D (6 bases). V lost 0 bases and J lost 8, with 16 bases in between. Germline V gives CDR1 SGHVS, CDR2 FNYEAQ. The CDR3 spans 16 residues. Incomplete CDR3 DNA: TGTGCCAGCAGCTTAGCAGCAGGGGCCACCTCGGAAAAA. This codes for CASSLAAGATSEK. The whole CDR3 region reads CASSLAAGATSEKLFF. Full variable domain (outside the CDR3, taken from reference TRBV7-6 and TRBJ1-4): GAGVSQSPRYKVTKRGQDVALRCDPISGHVSLYWYRQALGQGPEFLTYFNYEAQQDKSGLPNDRFSAERPEGSISTLTIQRTEQRDSAMYRCASSLAAGATSEKLFFGSGTQLSVL.

This clone was recorded many times. The read terminates 3 residues before the CDR3 end, so the remaining end is supplied by the germline J gene. The genes are TRBV5-1 and TRBJ1-3, with D uncertain. From germline, CDR1 is SGHRS and CDR2 YFSETQ. V was pared by 1 base and J by 4 bases, with 9 bases between. The CDR3 totals 14 residues. CDR3 bases read: TGCGCCAGCAGCTTGCTTCCGGGGGGAAACACC. Protein: CASSLLPGGNT. The CDR3 reads in full as CASSLLPGGNTIYF.